The 7 T cell receptor beta chains below all came from one sample that was sequenced in a study of glioma-infiltrating T cells. Using RNA template, CDR3s of TCR alpha and beta were amplified with iRepertoire arm-PCR. MiXCR, applied by TCRdb to the multiplex PCR reads, yields one record per CDR3 protein. The table has 300,000 to 400,000 distinct CDR3 sequences, roughly 41% seen once; the top ten hold around 12%. Sequencing was carried out using glioma tissue, nonneoplastic brain tissue, or PBMCs (not recorded which). These receptors were collected from a human donor with low-grade glioma or glioblastoma, undergoing nonglioma brain surgery, or in good health (not recorded which).

The rearrangement links TRBV19 to TRBJ1-2; 7 bases map to TRBD1. CDR3 size: 11 residues. Trimming at V came to 10 bases and at J to 5 bases, leaving 4 bases not matched to a gene. Germline V gives CDR1 LNHDA, CDR2 SQIVND (reference sequence). This CDR3 reads CATSRGYGYTF. CDR3 nucleotides: TGTGCCACCTCCAGGGGGTATGGCTACACCTTC.

This clonotype was picked up many times. The chain joins TRBV28 to TRBJ2-1; D remains ambiguous. CDR1 is MDHEN and CDR2 is SYDVKM in the germline V gene. The V end was cut by 8 bases, the J end by 0 bases, with 11 bases between. This CDR3 is 14 amino acids long. The DNA of the CDR3 is TGTGCCAGCGAAGACCAGAGCTCCTACAATGAGCAGTTCTTC. As protein: CASEDQSSYNEQFF.

The chain combines TRBV27 with TRBJ2-7; 11 positions agree with TRBD2. The CDR3 consists of 15 residues. Germline assignment: CDR1 MNHEY and CDR2 SMNVEV (reference sequence). With 0 bases clipped from V and 7 bases from J, the junction kept 5 bases outside the gene matches. The CDR3 DNA follows: TGTGCCAGCAGTTTATCACTAGCGGGAGTAAAAGAGCAGTACTTC. It encodes CASSLSLAGVKEQYF.

This chain links TRBV6-6 with TRBJ2-7; TRBD1 aligns across 7 bases. CDR1 is MNHNY and CDR2 is SVGAGI in the germline V gene (reference sequence). This CDR3 is 15 amino acids long. The V gene end was trimmed by 6 bases and the J gene end by 3 bases; junction bases not matched to a gene: 11. CDR3 nucleotide sequence: TGTGCCAGCAGCAAAGGACAGGCTGCCAACTACGAGCAGTACTTC. Translation gives CASSKGQAANYEQYF.

The chain carries TRBV4-1 and TRBJ2-7; TRBD2 agrees at 8 bases. This CDR3 is built from 16 residues. J lost 0 bases, V lost 1 base, and 5 bases had no gene match. Germline values: CDR1 MGHRA, CDR2 YSYEKL. CDR3 in DNA: TGCGCCAGCAGCCAAGGACTAGCGCTCCCCTCCTACGAGCAGTACTTC. It specifies CASSQGLALPSYEQYF.

Turning to this clonotype: A much larger clone lies one base from this, so it may be a read error. The chain links TRBV6-4 to TRBJ2-3; 11 bases fit TRBD2. Germline V gene lookup returns CDR1 MRHNA and CDR2 SNTAGT. The CDR3 contains 16 residues. The CDR3 DNA reads TGTGCCAGCAGCCTGGGACTAGCGGATAGCACAGATACGCAGTGTTTT. Protein: CASSLGLADSTDTQCF.

Details on this clonotype: The conserved phenylalanine or tryptophan is not found at the CDR3 terminus, so this likely reflects a read error. This rearrangement joins TRBV20-1 to TRBJ1-1, with D hard to call. V was pared by 5 bases and J by 4 bases, with 17 bases between. Germline V gives CDR1 DFQATT, CDR2 SNEGSKA (reference sequence). The CDR3 extends over 14 amino acids. This chain's CDR3 is CSASSGSPTTEAFL. The DNA of the CDR3 is TGCAGTGCTTCCTCCGGGAGCCCGACCACTGAAGCTTTCCTT.